The present entry profiles one T cell receptor (beta chain) with its context. Its antigen remains unknown. The data derive from a study of T cell responses to AZD1222 COVID-19 vaccine. Overall study results and limits: The span of vaccine-associated CD4 TCRs extended across spike, with dominance at 160-218 and 743-854. Donors were chiefly white British, with a greater number of females, and clonal diversity was perhaps underestimated.

Data came from immunoSEQ multiplex PCR; TCRdb stores just in-frame clones and leaves some out. The sample yields some 190,000 clones, 90% to 95% seen once. V gave up 0 bases and J gave up 0 bases, with 11 bases separating them. The germline gives CDR1 SEHNR, CDR2 FQNEAQ (reference sequence). The CDR3 is 16 amino acids. The chain carries TRBV7-9 and TRBJ1-2; D is unresolved. The starting material was peripheral blood, obtained 28 days after the second dose of the MenACWY control vaccine. The TCR sequence derives from an adult who received the MenACWY meningococcal vaccine as a control. The CDR3 DNA reads as TGTGCCAGCAGCTTAGCGCTTCGAGAATCTAACTATGGCTACACCTTC. Residues: CASSLALRESNYGYTF.